The clone carrying this TCR beta chain was picked up many times. Via MiXCR, TCRdb re-called the reads, giving one row per CDR3 protein. The table shows 200,000 to 300,000 distinct CDR3 sequences, with roughly an eighth occurring only once. The CDR3 consists of 16 residues. The J segment lost 4 bases and the V segment lost 2 bases, leaving 9 bases of the junction unmatched. Germline CDR1 reads SQVTM; CDR2 reads ANQGSEA. This specimen belongs to a study of T cell repertoires in cytomegalovirus infection. The genes are TRBV29-1 and TRBJ2-1, with 9 nucleotides matching TRBD2. The receptor was isolated from a human donor in good health (CMV status not recorded). Some clones in this sample may be carry-over from other donors' samples. Sequenced: PBMCs. CDR3 residues: CSVEYRSSGRYNEQFF. The CDR3 coding sequence is TGCAGCGTTGAATACCGATCCAGCGGGAGGTACAATGAGCAGTTCTTC.